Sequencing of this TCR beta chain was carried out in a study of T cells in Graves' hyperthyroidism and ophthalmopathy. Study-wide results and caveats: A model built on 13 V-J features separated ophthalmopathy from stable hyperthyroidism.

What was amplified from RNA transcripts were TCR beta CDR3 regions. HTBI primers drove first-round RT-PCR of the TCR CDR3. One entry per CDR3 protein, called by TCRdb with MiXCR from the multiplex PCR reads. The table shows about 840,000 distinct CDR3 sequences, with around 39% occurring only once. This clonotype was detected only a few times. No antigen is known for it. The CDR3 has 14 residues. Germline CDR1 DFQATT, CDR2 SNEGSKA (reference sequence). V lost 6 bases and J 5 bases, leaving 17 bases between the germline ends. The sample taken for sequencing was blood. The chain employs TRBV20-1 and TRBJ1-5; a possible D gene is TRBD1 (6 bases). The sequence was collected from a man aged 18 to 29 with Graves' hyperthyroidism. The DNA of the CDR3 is TGCAGTGCCTTAGTCGGACAGTACGATCAGCCCCAGCATTTT. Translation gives CSALVGQYDQPQHF.